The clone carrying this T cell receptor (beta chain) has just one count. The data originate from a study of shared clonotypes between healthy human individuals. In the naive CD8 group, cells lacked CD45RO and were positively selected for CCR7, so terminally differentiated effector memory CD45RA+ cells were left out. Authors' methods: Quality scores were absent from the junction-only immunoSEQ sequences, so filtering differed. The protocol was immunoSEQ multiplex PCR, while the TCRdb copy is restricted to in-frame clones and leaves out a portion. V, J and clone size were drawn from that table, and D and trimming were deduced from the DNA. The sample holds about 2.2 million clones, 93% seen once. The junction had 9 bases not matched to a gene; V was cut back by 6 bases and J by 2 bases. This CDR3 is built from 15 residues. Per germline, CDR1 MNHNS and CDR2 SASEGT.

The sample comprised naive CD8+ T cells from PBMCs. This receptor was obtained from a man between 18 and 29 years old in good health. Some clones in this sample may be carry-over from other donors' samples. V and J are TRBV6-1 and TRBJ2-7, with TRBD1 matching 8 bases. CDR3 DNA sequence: TGTGCCAGCAGCTTTCCGACAGGGGCCCCCTACGAGCAGTACTTC. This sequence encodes CASSFPTGAPYEQYF.